This T cell receptor beta chain was recorded in a study of beta chain features in type 1 diabetes. Study-wide findings and caveats: Shortening that was moderate but significant affected the TCRB CDR3s of Type 1 diabetes patients in all four CD4+ subsets.

Points on this clone: The antigen is unknown.

Expressed TCRB transcripts were sequenced because the entire RNA isolate underwent reverse transcription. Here immunoSEQ multiplex PCR was the method, and the copy in TCRdb shows in-frame clones only, minus some. This sample has fewer than 15,000 clones; approximately 69% occur once, and the top ten carry about 0.57%. Sequencing was done on a sample of stem cell memory CD4+ T cells from blood. This clonotype originated in a woman aged 18-29 years with type 1 diabetes.

The CDR3 DNA is TGTGCTAGTGGCCGGGGAAACCAAGAGACCCAGTACTTC. This codes for CASGRGNQETQYF. The chain has TRBV12-5 and TRBJ2-5, with a weak D call TRBD2 (5 bases). CDR3 size: 13 residues. The germline CDR1 and CDR2 sequences are LGHNT and FRNRAP. Trimming shortened V by 6 bases and J by 0 bases, and 8 bases separated the two germline ends.